This T cell receptor (beta chain) was obtained from a study of monozygotic twins with inflammatory bowel disease. From germline, CDR1 is MDHEN and CDR2 SYDVKM. This CDR3 has 15 amino acids. Comment on this clonotype: Antigen specificity is unknown.

TCRdb re-called the 5' RACE reads and gives one entry per CDR3 protein, without DNA. The sample totals about 160,000 distinct CDR3 sequences. Study findings and constraints: Against healthy co-twins, IBD patients had lower TCRbeta diversity (measured by inverse Simpson).

The source is a human donor with ulcerative colitis or Crohn's disease, or a healthy co-twin of an affected twin (not recorded which). Sequencing was done on a sample of blood. The gene calls are TRBV28 and TRBJ2-5; with no DNA, the TCRdb D assignment of TRBD2 cannot be verified. The CDR3 here is CASTQTSGGEETQYF.